This record covers a single TCR beta chain. Its target is not known. Having been cultured for roughly 10 days, the cells underwent CD4+ T cell isolation. CDR1 MRHNA and CDR2 SNTAGT come from the germline V gene. CDR3 size: 20 residues. The V end was cut by 2 bases, the J end by 0 bases, with 25 bases between. This sample was included in a study of vaccination effects on CD4 cells after COVID-19. Whole-study findings and limits: The study found that only 1 of 255 vaccine-induced clones from healthy vaccinees cross-reacted with common cold coronaviruses. Clones induced by infection and by vaccine showed marked clonal contraction late after vaccination.

Generated by immunoSEQ multiplex PCR, the TCRdb table keeps only in-frame clones and is missing some. This table has around 35,000 clones, around 67% appearing once. V and J are TRBV6-4 and TRBJ1-1; perhaps TRBD1 as D (6 bases). The material was CD4+ T cells from PBMCs cultured without peptide, obtained before COVID-19 vaccination. The receptor comes from a human donor who received a COVID-19 vaccine. This chain's CDR3 is CASSDTPPQGLITMNTEAFF. The DNA of the CDR3 is TGTGCCAGCAGTGACACCCCGCCCCAGGGGCTCATTACCATGAACACTGAAGCTTTCTTT.